The 7 T cell receptor beta chains listed next were all sequenced from one sample in a study of T cell changes during pregnancy in multiple sclerosis. TCRdb keeps only in-frame clones here, not all; method: immunoSEQ multiplex PCR. The top ten clones hold over 3% of a sample with tens of thousands of clones, around 89% of them seen once. The sequencing here drew on CD4+ T cells from peripheral blood mononuclear cells, taken in the first trimester of pregnancy. The receptors originated from a female donor in good health, enrolled as a control in a pregnancy study.

This clone was observed a single time. The chain recombines TRBV19 with TRBJ2-7, with D perhaps matching TRBD1 (5 bases). Germline lookup yields CDR1 LNHDA and CDR2 SQIVND (reference sequence). The V end lost 3 bases, the J end lost 5 bases, and 11 bases lay between the germline ends. The CDR3 has 13 residues. The CDR3 sequence is CASSISGWHEQYF. CDR3 nucleotide sequence: TGTGCCAGTAGTATTTCAGGGTGGCACGAGCAGTACTTC.

This chain connects TRBV7-9 to TRBJ2-2, with unresolved D. The CDR3 extends over 12 amino acids. V shed 8 bases and J shed 3 bases, with 7 bases lying between them. Germline CDR1 and CDR2: SEHNR and FQNEAQ (reference sequence). CDR3: CASDQDTGELFF. CDR3 DNA: TGTGCCAGCGACCAGGACACCGGGGAGCTGTTTTTT. The entire variable domain, with the rest obtained from reference TRBV7-9 and TRBJ2-2, is as follows: DTGVSQNPRHKITKRGQNVTFRCDPISEHNRLYWYRQTLGQGPEFLTYFQNEAQLEKSRLLSDRFSAERPKGSFSTLEIQRTEQGDSAMYLCASDQDTGELFFGEGSRLTVL.

In regard to this clone: The sample carries other DNA sequences with the same CDR3. The gene calls are TRBV6-6 and TRBJ2-7; tentatively, D is TRBD1 (5 bases). Per germline, CDR1 MNHNY and CDR2 SVGAGI (reference sequence). The CDR3 spans 12 residues. Trimming stripped 6 bases from V and 3 bases from J, with 9 bases between. CDR3 amino acids: CASSAGIYEQYF. The DNA of the CDR3 is TGTGCCAGCAGCGCAGGGATCTACGAGCAGTACTTC.

The chain combines TRBV5-4 with TRBJ2-5; 9 nucleotides align to TRBD1. CDR1 is SGHNT and CDR2 is YYREEE in the germline V gene (reference sequence). The CDR3 has 15 residues. V trimming: 4 bases; J trimming: 3 bases; junction bases outside the gene matches: 7. CDR3 loop: CASSTRTGAEETQYF. CDR3 sequence (DNA): TGTGCCAGCAGCACCCGGACAGGGGCTGAAGAGACCCAGTACTTC.

The CDR3 bases are TGTGCCAGCAGCGTAGAGGAGTTGGGGGGAGCTTTCTTT. Translated, it gives CASSVEELGGAFF. The genes are TRBV9 and TRBJ1-1, with a possible D match to TRBD1 (5 bases). This CDR3 contains 13 residues. V lost 0 bases and J 10 bases, leaving 13 bases between the germline ends. CDR1 SGDLS and CDR2 YYNGEE come from the germline V gene.

This clone appeared a few times. V is TRBV2 and J is TRBJ1-2, with D perhaps TRBD1 (5 bases). The CDR3 loop spans 13 amino acids. The V end was cut by 8 bases, the J end by 3 bases, with 13 bases between. The V gene's germline CDR1 is SNHLY and CDR2 FYNNEI. For the CDR3, the DNA is TGTGCCAGCGGGGCCAGGAGCCACTATGGCTACACCTTC. As protein: CASGARSHYGYTF.

This chain links TRBV28 with TRBJ1-6; 7 bases are shared with TRBD1. V lost 4 bases, J lost 8 bases, and 8 bases stayed unmatched. The CDR3 loop spans 15 amino acids. Germline lookup yields CDR1 MDHEN and CDR2 SYDVKM. CDR3 coding DNA: TGTGCCAGCAGTTCAACAACCGGGACAGATTCACCCCTCCACTTT. Protein product: CASSSTTGTDSPLHF.